Below are 25 T cell receptor beta chains sequenced from a single sample in a study of T cells in Graves' hyperthyroidism and ophthalmopathy. The TCR beta CDR3 regions underwent amplification using RNA transcripts as the source. Primed by the HTBI set, a first-round RT-PCR was run on the TCR CDR3. Each CDR3 protein gets one entry after TCRdb re-called the multiplex PCR reads with MiXCR. The sample holds around 530,000 distinct CDR3 sequences, about a sixth seen once. The sample comprised blood. Receptors originate from a woman aged 18-30 years with Graves' ophthalmopathy.

This clonotype was counted between two and nine times. This chain links TRBV3-1 with TRBJ2-7; D possibly uses TRBD1 or TRBD2 (5 bases each). Trimming took 0 bases from V and 2 from J, leaving 14 bases between them. The CDR3 runs to 16 residues. Germline CDR1 LGHDT, CDR2 YNNKEL (reference sequence). The CDR3 nucleotides read TGTGCCAGCAGCCAAGATTGGGGGTCCCCGACCTACGAGCAGTACTTC. Translated, it gives CASSQDWGSPTYEQYF.

The chain links TRBV7-9 to TRBJ2-1, with 10 bases fitting TRBD1. Germline loops: CDR1 SEHNR, CDR2 FQNEAQ (reference sequence). The CDR3 runs to 16 residues. The V gene end was trimmed by 3 bases and the J gene end by 4 bases; junction bases not matched to a gene: 6. The CDR3: CASSFSGQGGYNEQFF. The CDR3 DNA reads TGTGCCAGCAGCTTCTCCGGACAGGGGGGGTACAATGAGCAGTTCTTC.

On this clonotype: The junction and the germline gene differ at one end; a read error may be behind it. The chain combines TRBV3-1 with TRBJ2-7, with D perhaps matching TRBD1 (6 bases). CDR3 size: 17 residues. The V gene's germline CDR1 is LGHDT and CDR2 YNNKEL (reference sequence). The CDR3 DNA follows: TGTTCCAGCAGCCAAGATGAAAGACAGGCCCTGGGATACGAGCAGTACTTC. This sequence encodes CSSSQDERQALGYEQYF.

The rearrangement links TRBV4-3 to TRBJ2-7; TRBD2 matches 10 bases. There are 16 residues in the CDR3. Germline V lookup: CDR1 LGHNA, CDR2 YSLEER. J gave up 0 bases and V 2 bases, and 4 bases lay outside the gene matches. CDR3 protein: CASSQKAGGDSYEQYF. The CDR3 DNA follows: TGCGCCAGCAGCCAAAAAGCGGGGGGGGACTCCTACGAGCAGTACTTC.

This clonotype was observed a handful of times. The chain couples TRBV12-5 to TRBJ2-1; D may be TRBD1 (5 bases). V lost 4 bases and J 8 bases, leaving 9 bases between the germline ends. The CDR3 spans 12 residues. Germline V CDR1 and CDR2: LGHNT, FRNRAP. CDR3 protein: CASGSPRDEQFF. In DNA form, the CDR3 reads TGTGCTAGTGGTTCCCCCAGGGATGAGCAGTTCTTC.

This clonotype was counted ten times or more. In DNA, the CDR3 is TGTGCCTGGAGTGACGTAGGGAGGGACACCGGGGAGCTGTTTTTT. This sequence encodes CAWSDVGRDTGELFF. J is TRBJ2-2 and V is TRBV30, with 7 nucleotides matching TRBD2. Germline V lookup: CDR1 GTSNPN, CDR2 SVGIG (reference sequence). The CDR3 totals 15 residues. V dropped 1 base and J dropped 3; count of bases not matched to a gene: 5.

This clonotype has ten or more counts. V is TRBV28 and J is TRBJ2-1; 7 bases are shared with TRBD1. The V gene's germline CDR1 is MDHEN and CDR2 SYDVKM. The CDR3 totals 17 residues. V lost 3 bases and J lost 4; bases outside the gene matches: 12. CDR3 residues: CASSLGKGAYSYNEQFF. CDR3 nucleotides: TGTGCCAGCAGTTTGGGGAAGGGGGCCTATTCGTACAATGAGCAGTTCTTC.

This clonotype was observed at least ten times. V gene TRBV28 combines with J gene TRBJ1-4; D remains unclear. V was cut by 2 bases and J by 6 bases, with 19 bases left in between. The CDR3 runs to 17 residues. CDR1 and CDR2 from the germline V gene are MDHEN and SYDVKM. CDR3: CASSLPRTQRVDEKLFF. The CDR3 coding sequence is TGTGCCAGCAGTTTACCCCGGACCCAGCGAGTCGATGAAAAACTGTTTTTT.

V gene TRBV6-2 or TRBV6-3 combines with J gene TRBJ2-7; 7 bases fit TRBD2. The CDR3 extends over 14 amino acids. Germline CDR1 MNHEY, CDR2 SVGEGT. V lost 6 bases, J lost 7 bases, and 12 bases stayed unmatched. The DNA of the CDR3 is TGTGCCAGCAGGACCGGGACGGCCGGGGGGGAGCAGTACTTC. Translating gives CASRTGTAGGEQYF.

This clonotype has at least ten counts. V gene TRBV27 combines with J gene TRBJ2-7, with 7 bases lining up with TRBD2. J was trimmed by 0 bases and V by 7 bases; bases with no gene match: 6. In germline, CDR1 is MNHEY, CDR2 SMNVEV (reference sequence). The CDR3 spans 14 residues. CDR3 protein: CASKRAGSSYEQYF. For the CDR3, the DNA is TGTGCCAGCAAACGAGCGGGGAGCTCCTACGAGCAGTACTTC.

This clonotype was detected ten times or more. The V gene is TRBV24-1, the J gene TRBJ2-1, with D unresolved. CDR1 and CDR2 from the germline V gene are KGHDR and SFDVKD. V was clipped by 7 bases and J by 2 bases, with 14 bases between them. This CDR3 region has 15 residues. For the CDR3, the DNA is TGTGCCACCAGCGAAGTAGGGCAGGCCTACAATGAGCAGTTCTTC. Translated, it gives CATSEVGQAYNEQFF.

The chain is built from TRBV7-3 and TRBJ2-5; D is tentatively TRBD1 or TRBD2 (5 bases each). CDR1 is SGHTA, CDR2 FQGTGA, per germline. The CDR3 totals 17 residues. V was pared by 5 bases and J by 4 bases, with 23 bases between. The CDR3 reads CASSRSPGPRQGETQYF. CDR3 sequence (DNA): TGTGCCAGCAGCCGTAGCCCGGGACCTAGGCAAGGAGAGACCCAGTACTTC.

This clonotype has at least ten counts. The chain carries TRBV18 and TRBJ2-3; 7 bases are a match to TRBD1. Trimming took 4 bases from V and 3 from J; bases not matched to a gene: 4. Germline lookup yields CDR1 KGHSH and CDR2 LQKENI. This CDR3 region has 14 residues. In DNA form, the CDR3 reads TGTGCCAGCTCACTCAAACAGGGGACAGATACGCAGTATTTT. The encoded protein is CASSLKQGTDTQYF.

The chain joins TRBV6-1 to TRBJ2-5, with 12 bases matching TRBD2. The CDR3 sequence is 15 residues long. Germline V CDR1 and CDR2: MNHNS, SASEGT. V shed 7 bases, J shed 2 bases, and the junction held 5 bases outside the gene matches. CDR3 residues: CASTQLAGGQETQYF. The CDR3 DNA sequence: TGTGCCAGCACCCAACTAGCGGGAGGTCAAGAGACCCAGTACTTC.

This clonotype has ten or more counts. The rearrangement uses TRBV30 and TRBJ1-1; D gene unclear. V shed 2 bases and J shed 1 base, with 8 bases lying between them. Per the germline V gene, CDR1 is GTSNPN and CDR2 is SVGIG (reference sequence). This CDR3 has 13 amino acids. This chain's CDR3 is CAWSSDPNTEAFF. The CDR3 DNA sequence: TGTGCCTGGAGTTCAGACCCGAACACTGAAGCTTTCTTT.

The chain has TRBV29-1 and TRBJ2-7; unclear D gene. The germline V gene has CDR1 SQVTM and CDR2 ANQGSEA. V lost 6 bases and J 4 bases, leaving 19 bases between the germline ends. The CDR3 is made up of 14 amino acids. CDR3 protein: CSVRPRASFYEQYF. The CDR3 bases are TGCAGCGTACGCCCTCGGGCCTCCTTTTACGAGCAGTACTTC.

The chain uses TRBV9 and TRBJ2-6, with TRBD1 matching 8 bases. The V segment lost 0 bases and the J segment 2 bases; nucleotides outside the gene matches: 4. CDR1 SGDLS and CDR2 YYNGEE come from the germline V gene. CDR3 size: 17 residues. CDR3: CASSVGTGTTGANVLTF. CDR3 DNA sequence: TGTGCCAGCAGCGTAGGGACAGGGACGACTGGGGCCAACGTCCTGACTTTC. The whole variable domain, filled in from reference TRBV9 and TRBJ2-6, reads DSGVTQTPKHLITATGQRVTLRCSPRSGDLSVYWYQQSLDQGLQFLIQYYNGEERAKGNILERFSAQQFPDLHSELNLSSLELGDSALYFCASSVGTGTTGANVLTFGAGSRLTVL.

This clonotype was observed at least ten times. The V and J genes are TRBV11-2 and TRBJ2-3; TRBD1 or TRBD2 may be the D gene (6 bases each). From germline, CDR1 is SGHAT and CDR2 FQNNGV. Trimming pared 3 bases from V and 4 bases from J, leaving 20 bases between. CDR3 length equals 17 residues. The CDR3 bases are TGTGCCAGCAGCTTGGAGTACTCGGGACGGGGGCCAGATACGCAGTATTTT. Translating it yields CASSLEYSGRGPDTQYF.

Many counts were recorded for this clonotype. This chain joins TRBV10-3 and TRBJ1-2; D remains ambiguous. The germline V gene has CDR1 ENHRY and CDR2 SYGVKD. V was clipped by 3 bases and J by 6 bases, with 14 bases between them. This CDR3 has 14 amino acids. CDR3 nucleotides: TGTGCCATCAGTGAACTAGTTGCCGAGCATGGCTACACCTTC. It yields the protein CAISELVAEHGYTF.

The chain links TRBV7-9 to TRBJ1-2; D unclear. Trimming took 3 bases from V and 4 from J, leaving 12 bases between them. From germline, CDR1 is SEHNR and CDR2 FQNEAQ (reference sequence). The length of the CDR3 is 14 residues. The CDR3 spells CASSFETDTYGYTF. The CDR3 DNA is TGTGCCAGCAGCTTCGAAACCGACACCTATGGCTACACCTTC.

This clonotype was observed many times. The V gene is TRBV6-1, the J gene TRBJ1-2; possible D gene TRBD1, 6 bases. Trimming removed 11 bases from V and 2 bases from J, with 15 bases in between. Germline loops: CDR1 MNHNS, CDR2 SASEGT. The CDR3 runs to 13 residues. CDR3 coding DNA: TGTGCCGGCTCAACAGGGTCCAACTATGGCTACACCTTC. This encodes CAGSTGSNYGYTF.

The CDR3 loop is CASSALGEINQPQHF. The CDR3 nucleotides are TGTGCCAGTAGTGCCCTGGGGGAAATCAATCAGCCCCAGCATTTT. This chain links TRBV19 with TRBJ1-5; possibly TRBD1 for D (5 bases). Germline-derived CDR1 and CDR2 are LNHDA and SQIVND (reference sequence). V was pared by 5 bases and J by 3 bases, with 14 bases between. The CDR3 totals 15 residues.

The sample holds many counts of this clonotype. The rearrangement uses TRBV5-1 and TRBJ2-7; D is unresolved. Trimming removed 0 bases from V and 3 bases from J, with 10 bases in between. CDR3 length: 14 amino acids. Per the germline V gene, CDR1 is SGHRS and CDR2 is YFSETQ. The CDR3 spells CASSLDSVFYEQYF. The CDR3 DNA follows: TGCGCCAGCAGCTTGGATTCGGTTTTCTACGAGCAGTACTTC.

The table lists this clonotype with many counts. The J gene is TRBJ1-6, the V gene TRBV12-3 or TRBV12-4; D gene ambiguous. This CDR3 contains 14 residues. Trimming left V 3 bases short and J 7 bases short, with 10 bases between. The CDR3 sequence is CASSFNGLNSPLHF. In nucleotides, the CDR3 is TGTGCCAGCAGTTTTAACGGTCTAAATTCACCCCTCCACTTT.

About this clonotype: A much more abundant neighbour one base away suggests this may be a read error. V and J are TRBV3-1 and TRBJ2-2; 8 nucleotides align to TRBD2. Per germline, CDR1 LGHDT and CDR2 YNNKEL (reference sequence). The CDR3 extends over 17 amino acids. V was clipped by 1 base and J by 5 bases; unmatched bases: 9. The CDR3 reads CASSQGGGAGVTGELFF. CDR3 DNA: TGTGCCAGCAGCCAAGGTGGGGGAGCGGGAGTAACCGGGGAGCTGTTTTTT.